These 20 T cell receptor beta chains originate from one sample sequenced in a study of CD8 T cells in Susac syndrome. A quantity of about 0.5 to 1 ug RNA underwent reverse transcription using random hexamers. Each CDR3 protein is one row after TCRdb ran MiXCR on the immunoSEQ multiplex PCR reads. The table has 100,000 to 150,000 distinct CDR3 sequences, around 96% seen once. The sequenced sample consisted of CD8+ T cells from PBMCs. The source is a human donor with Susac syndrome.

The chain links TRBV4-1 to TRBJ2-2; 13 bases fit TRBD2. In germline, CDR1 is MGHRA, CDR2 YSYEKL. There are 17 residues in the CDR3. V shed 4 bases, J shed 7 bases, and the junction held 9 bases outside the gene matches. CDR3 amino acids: CASSPGLAGAPDGELFF. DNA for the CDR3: TGCGCCAGCAGCCCCGGACTAGCGGGGGCACCGGACGGGGAGCTGTTTTTT.

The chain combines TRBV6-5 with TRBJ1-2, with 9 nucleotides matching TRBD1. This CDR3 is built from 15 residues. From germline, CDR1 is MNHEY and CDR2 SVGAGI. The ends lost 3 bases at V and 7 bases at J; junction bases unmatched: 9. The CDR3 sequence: CASSYSRTGVFGYTF. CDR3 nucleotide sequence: TGTGCCAGCAGTTATTCAAGGACAGGGGTTTTTGGCTACACCTTC.

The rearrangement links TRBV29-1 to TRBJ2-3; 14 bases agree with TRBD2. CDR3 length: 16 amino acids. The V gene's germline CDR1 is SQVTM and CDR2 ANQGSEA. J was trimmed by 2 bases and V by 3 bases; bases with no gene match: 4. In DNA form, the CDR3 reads TGCAGCGTTGAGGGACTAGCGGGAGAGCTCACAGATACGCAGTATTTT. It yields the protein CSVEGLAGELTDTQYF.

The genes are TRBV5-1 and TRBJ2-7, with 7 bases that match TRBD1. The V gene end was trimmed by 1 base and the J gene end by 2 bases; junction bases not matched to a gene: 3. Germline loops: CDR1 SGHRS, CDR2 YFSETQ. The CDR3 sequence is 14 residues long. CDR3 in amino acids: CASSLTGDAYEQYF. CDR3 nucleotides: TGCGCCAGCAGCTTGACAGGGGACGCCTACGAGCAGTACTTC.

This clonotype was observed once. CDR3 DNA: TGTGCCACCAAACCCAGTGCTCAGCCCCAGCATTTT. Its translation: CATKPSAQPQHF. The chain couples TRBV24-1 to TRBJ1-5; no firm D call. Germline V gene lookup returns CDR1 KGHDR and CDR2 SFDVKD. CDR3 length: 12 amino acids. Trimming took 8 bases from V and 6 from J, leaving 10 bases between them.

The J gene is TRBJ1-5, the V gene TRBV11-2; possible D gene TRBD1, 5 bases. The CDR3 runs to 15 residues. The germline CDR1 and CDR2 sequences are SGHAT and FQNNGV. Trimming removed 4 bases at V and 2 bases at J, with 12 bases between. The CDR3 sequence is CASSSSGPGNQPQHF. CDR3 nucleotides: TGTGCCAGCAGCTCTTCAGGGCCCGGCAATCAGCCCCAGCATTTT. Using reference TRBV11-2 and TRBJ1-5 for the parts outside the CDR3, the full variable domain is EAGVAQSPRYKIIEKRQSVAFWCNPISGHATLYWYQQILGQGPKLLIQFQNNGVVDDSQLPKDRFSAERLKGVDSTLKIQPAKLEDSAVYLCASSSSGPGNQPQHFGDGTRLSIL.

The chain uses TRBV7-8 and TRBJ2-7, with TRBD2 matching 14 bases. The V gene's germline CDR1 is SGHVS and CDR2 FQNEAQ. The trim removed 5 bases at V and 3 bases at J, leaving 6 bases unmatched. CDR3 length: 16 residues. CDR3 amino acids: CASSPGLAGELYEQYF. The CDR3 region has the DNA TGTGCCAGCAGCCCGGGACTAGCGGGAGAGCTCTACGAGCAGTACTTC.

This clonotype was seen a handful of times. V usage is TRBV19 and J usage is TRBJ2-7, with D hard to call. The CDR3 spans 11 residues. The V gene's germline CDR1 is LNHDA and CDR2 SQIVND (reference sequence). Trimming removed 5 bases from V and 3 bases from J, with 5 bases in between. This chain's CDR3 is CASSDLYEQYF. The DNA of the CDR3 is TGTGCCAGTAGTGACCTCTACGAGCAGTACTTC.

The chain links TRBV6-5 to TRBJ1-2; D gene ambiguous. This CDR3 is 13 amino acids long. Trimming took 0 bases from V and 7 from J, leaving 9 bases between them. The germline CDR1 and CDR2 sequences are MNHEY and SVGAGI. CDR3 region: CASSYSMRAGYTF. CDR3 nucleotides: TGTGCCAGCAGTTACTCGATGCGGGCTGGCTACACCTTC.

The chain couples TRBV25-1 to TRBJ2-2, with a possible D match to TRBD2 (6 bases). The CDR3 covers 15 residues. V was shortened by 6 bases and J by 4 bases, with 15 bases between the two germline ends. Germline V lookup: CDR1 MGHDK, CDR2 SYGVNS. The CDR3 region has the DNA TGTGCCAGCAGGAATCACGGCGGGGCCACCGGGGAGCTGTTTTTT. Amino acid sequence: CASRNHGGATGELFF.

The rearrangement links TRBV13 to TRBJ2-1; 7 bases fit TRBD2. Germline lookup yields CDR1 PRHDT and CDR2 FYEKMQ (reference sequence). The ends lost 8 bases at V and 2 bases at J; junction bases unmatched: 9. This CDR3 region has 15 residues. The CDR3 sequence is CASGSREGPYNEQFF. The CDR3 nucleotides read TGTGCCAGCGGGAGTAGGGAGGGCCCCTACAATGAGCAGTTCTTC.

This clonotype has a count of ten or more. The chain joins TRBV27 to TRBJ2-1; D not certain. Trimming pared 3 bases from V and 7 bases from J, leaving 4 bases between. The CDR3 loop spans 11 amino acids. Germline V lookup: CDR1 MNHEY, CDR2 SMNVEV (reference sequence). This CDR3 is CASSLGNEQFF. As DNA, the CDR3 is TGTGCCAGCAGTTTGGGGAATGAGCAGTTCTTC.

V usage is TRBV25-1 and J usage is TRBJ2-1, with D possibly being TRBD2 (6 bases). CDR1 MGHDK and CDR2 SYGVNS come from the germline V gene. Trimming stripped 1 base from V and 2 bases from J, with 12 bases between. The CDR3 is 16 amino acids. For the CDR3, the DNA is TGTGCCAGCAGTGAATTGGTGGGGGGTACCTACAATGAGCAGTTCTTC. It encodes CASSELVGGTYNEQFF. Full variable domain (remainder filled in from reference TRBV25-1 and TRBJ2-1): EADIYQTPRYLVIGTGKKITLECSQTMGHDKMYWYQQDPGMELHLIHYSYGVNSTEKGDLSSESTVSRIRTEHFPLTLESARPSHTSQYLCASSELVGGTYNEQFFGPGTRLTVL.

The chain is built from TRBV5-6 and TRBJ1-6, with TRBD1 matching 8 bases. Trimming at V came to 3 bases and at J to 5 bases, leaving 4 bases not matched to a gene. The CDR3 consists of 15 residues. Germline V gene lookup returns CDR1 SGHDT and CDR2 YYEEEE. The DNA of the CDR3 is TGTGCCAGCAGCTGGAAGGGACAGGATAATTCACCCCTCCACTTT. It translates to CASSWKGQDNSPLHF.

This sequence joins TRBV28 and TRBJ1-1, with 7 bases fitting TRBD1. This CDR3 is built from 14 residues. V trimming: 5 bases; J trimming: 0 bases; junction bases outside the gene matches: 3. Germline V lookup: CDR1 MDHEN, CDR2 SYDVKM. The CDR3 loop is CASSNRGLNTEAFF. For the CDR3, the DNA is TGTGCCAGCAGTAACAGGGGATTGAACACTGAAGCTTTCTTT. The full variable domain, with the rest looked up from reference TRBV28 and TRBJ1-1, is DVKVTQSSRYLVKRTGEKVFLECVQDMDHENMFWYRQDPGLGLRLIYFSYDVKMKEKGDIPEGYSVSREKKERFSLILESASTNQTSMYLCASSNRGLNTEAFFGQGTRLTVV.

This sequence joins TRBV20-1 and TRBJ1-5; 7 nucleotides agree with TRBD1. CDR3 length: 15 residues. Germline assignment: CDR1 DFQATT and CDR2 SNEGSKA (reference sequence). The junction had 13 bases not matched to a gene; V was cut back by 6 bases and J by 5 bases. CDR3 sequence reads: CSAPGMKGADQPQHF. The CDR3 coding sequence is TGCAGTGCCCCCGGGATGAAGGGGGCGGATCAGCCCCAGCATTTT.

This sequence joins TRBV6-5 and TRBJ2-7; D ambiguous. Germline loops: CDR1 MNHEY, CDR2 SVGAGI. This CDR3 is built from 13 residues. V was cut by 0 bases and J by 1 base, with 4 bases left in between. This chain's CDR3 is CASSYSESYEQYF. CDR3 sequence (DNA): TGTGCCAGCAGTTACTCGGAGTCCTACGAGCAGTACTTC.

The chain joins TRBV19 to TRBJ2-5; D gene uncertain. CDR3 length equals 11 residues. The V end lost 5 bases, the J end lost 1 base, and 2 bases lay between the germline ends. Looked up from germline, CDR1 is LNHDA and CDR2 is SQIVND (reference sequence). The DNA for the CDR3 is TGTGCCAGTAGTGTCCAAGAGACCCAGTACTTC. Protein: CASSVQETQYF. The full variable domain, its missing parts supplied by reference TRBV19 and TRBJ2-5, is DGGITQSPKYLFRKEGQNVTLSCEQNLNHDAMYWYRQDPGQGLRLIYYSQIVNDFQKGDIAEGYSVSREKKESFPLTVTSAQKNPTAFYLCASSVQETQYFGPGTRLLVL.

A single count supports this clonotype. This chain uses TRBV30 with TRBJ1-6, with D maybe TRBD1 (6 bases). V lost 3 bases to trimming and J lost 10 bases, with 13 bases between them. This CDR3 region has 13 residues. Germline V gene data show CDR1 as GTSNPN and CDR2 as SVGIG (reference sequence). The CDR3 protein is CAWSYREGSPLHF. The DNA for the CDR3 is TGTGCCTGGAGCTACAGGGAAGGGTCACCCCTCCACTTT.

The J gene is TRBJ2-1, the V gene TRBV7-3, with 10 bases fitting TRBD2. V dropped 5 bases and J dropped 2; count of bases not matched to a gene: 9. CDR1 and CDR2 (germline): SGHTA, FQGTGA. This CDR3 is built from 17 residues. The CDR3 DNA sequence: TGTGCCAGCAGCCTAAGGAGCGGGAGGGTTGCCTACAATGAGCAGTTCTTC. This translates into CASSLRSGRVAYNEQFF.